This TCR beta chain derives from a study of human T cells and chemical hapten exposure. Study background: A 2 cm by 2 cm inner upper arm patch received 2% DPC for sensitization. TCR yields per sample varied, mainly owing to small pooled library volume differences.

Individual cDNA molecules each carried unique molecular identifiers attached by the library. From the RACE reads, TCRdb called clonotypes with MiXCR, one entry per CDR3 protein. This sample has around 82,000 distinct CDR3 sequences, with approximately 6.6% found just once. The germline V gene encodes CDR1 MNHNS and CDR2 SASEGT. The junction had 8 bases not matched to a gene; V was cut back by 3 bases and J by 6 bases. CDR3 size: 15 residues. Time point here: patch test 2, 6 weeks after DPC sensitization. Treatment indicated: therapeutic diphenylcyclopropenone sensitization with weekly scalp DPC. Suited to DPC and affected by alopecia, the donors ranged from 18 to 70 years old. This clonotype was recorded at least ten times.

The sequencing here drew on whole blood, taken in connection with sensitization to the hapten diphenylcyclopropenone (DPC). This chain joins TRBV6-1 and TRBJ2-1; the match to TRBD2 covers 7 bases. This clonotype was sampled from a woman under 40 with alopecia areata. Some clones in this sample may be carry-over from other donors' samples. CDR3: CASSDRAGVPNEQFF. As DNA, the CDR3 is TGTGCCAGCAGTGATAGGGCGGGGGTGCCCAATGAGCAGTTCTTC.